This paragraph reports one T cell receptor beta chain. This sample was included in a study of CD8 T cells in Susac syndrome. The TEMRA cells underwent FACS enrichment, while the CD8+ and CD4+ T cells underwent negative isolation. A quantity of about 0.5 to 1 ug RNA underwent reverse transcription using random hexamers. It was immunoSEQ multiplex PCR that amplified TCR beta CDR3 across 54 Vbeta and 13 Jbeta. TCRdb recomputed calls from the immunoSEQ multiplex PCR reads with MiXCR, one row per CDR3 protein. The table includes about 250,000 distinct CDR3 sequences, just under 95% detected once. The CDR3 runs 12 residues. The germline V gene has CDR1 SGHTA and CDR2 FQGTGA. V lost 2 bases, J lost 7 bases, and 8 bases lay in between.

The TCR comes from a human donor with multiple sclerosis. The chain joins TRBV7-3 to TRBJ1-1; D is unresolved. The sequencing sample was made of CD4+ T cells from PBMCs. The CDR3 is CASSLGESEAFF. CDR3 in DNA: TGTGCCAGCAGCTTAGGGGAGAGTGAAGCTTTCTTT.